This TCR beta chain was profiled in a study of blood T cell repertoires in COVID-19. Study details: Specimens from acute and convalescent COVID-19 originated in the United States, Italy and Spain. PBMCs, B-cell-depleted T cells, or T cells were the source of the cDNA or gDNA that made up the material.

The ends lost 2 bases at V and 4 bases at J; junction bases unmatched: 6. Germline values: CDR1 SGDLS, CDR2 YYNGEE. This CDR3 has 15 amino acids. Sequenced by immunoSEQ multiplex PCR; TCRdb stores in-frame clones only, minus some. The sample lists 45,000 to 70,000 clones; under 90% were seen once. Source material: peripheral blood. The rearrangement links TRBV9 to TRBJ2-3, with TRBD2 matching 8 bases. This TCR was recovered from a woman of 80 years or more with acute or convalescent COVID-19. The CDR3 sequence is CASSVSGTSADTQYF. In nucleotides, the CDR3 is TGTGCCAGCAGCGTTTCCGGGACTAGTGCAGATACGCAGTATTTT.